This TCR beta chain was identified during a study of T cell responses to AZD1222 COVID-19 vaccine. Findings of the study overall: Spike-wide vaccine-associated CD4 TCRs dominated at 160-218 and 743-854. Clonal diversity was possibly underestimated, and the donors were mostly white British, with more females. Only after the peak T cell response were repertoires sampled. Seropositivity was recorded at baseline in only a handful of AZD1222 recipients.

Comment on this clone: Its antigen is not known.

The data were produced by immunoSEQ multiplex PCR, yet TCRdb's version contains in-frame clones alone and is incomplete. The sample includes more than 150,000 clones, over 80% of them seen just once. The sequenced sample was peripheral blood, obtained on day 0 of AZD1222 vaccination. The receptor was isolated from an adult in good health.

CDR3 bases: TGTGCCTGGGAAGGGGCCCCCGGAGCCGAGTCACCCCTCCACTTT. Protein product: CAWEGAPGAESPLHF. The rearrangement links TRBV30 to TRBJ1-6; D is perhaps TRBD1 (5 bases). V was shortened by 5 bases and J by 10 bases, with 21 bases between the two germline ends. CDR3 length: 15 amino acids. CDR1 and CDR2 (germline): GTSNPN, SVGIG (reference sequence).